This T cell receptor beta chain was retrieved from a study of blood T cell repertoires in COVID-19. Study-wide context: PBMCs, B-cell-depleted T cells, or T cells provided the cDNA or gDNA that made up the material.

Cohort assignment relied on participant-reported clinical history. Cohort 3 recovery required two negative PCRs, clearance, or symptom resolution. Per the original data handling: Reference gene primers were amplified, and this amplification served to estimate nucleated cell counts. TCRdb keeps only in-frame clones here, not all; method: immunoSEQ multiplex PCR. The DNA was the basis for D and trimming; V, J and clone size are from that table. The sample lists about 200,000 clones; about 87% were seen once. Specimen: PBMCs or T cells enriched from blood (not recorded which). The origin of this receptor is a man aged 25-45 years who had recovered from COVID-19.

CDR3 DNA: TGTGCCATCAGTGAGTCGCCTAGGAATGGCAATGAGCAGTTCTTC. It is translated as CAISESPRNGNEQFF. The chain joins TRBV10-3 to TRBJ2-1; unclear D gene. Looked up from germline, CDR1 is ENHRY and CDR2 is SYGVKD. The V gene lost 0 bases and the J gene lost 6 bases, with 12 bases spanning the gap. The CDR3 sequence is 15 residues long.